Below, 6 T cell receptor beta chains from the same sample are listed, as sequenced in a study of Ad26.COV2.S vaccination and SARS-CoV-2 variants. The treatment here: 15 to 20 received Ad26.COV2.S at low or high dose, single or two shots; roughly five received placebo; per-sample allocation not given. Each sample was drawn 63 days after the first injection (of vaccine or placebo). Generated by immunoSEQ multiplex PCR, the TCRdb table keeps only in-frame clones and is missing some. In the table there are roughly 700,000 clones, 70% to 90% of which are singletons. The material was peripheral blood, obtained in a trial of Ad26.COV2.S vaccine versus placebo. These TCRs come from a person aged 18-65 years who received the Ad26.COV2.S COVID-19 vaccine or a placebo.

This clone was counted only a few times. The chain uses TRBV6-5 and TRBJ1-5; D is unresolved. This CDR3 has 13 residues. Germline CDR1 is MNHEY and CDR2 is SVGAGI. Trimming cost V 4 bases and J 6 bases, with 10 bases left between them. Written as DNA, the CDR3 is TGTGCCAGCAGTTCAACCGTTTTTCAGCCCCAGCATTTT. Its translation is CASSSTVFQPQHF.

This clone was counted only a few times. The chain carries TRBV10-3 and TRBJ2-5, with D unclear. V lost 2 bases, J lost 2 bases, and 15 bases lay in between. CDR1 ENHRY and CDR2 SYGVKD come from the germline V gene. This CDR3 comprises 16 residues. CDR3 in amino acids: CAISERVVNRQETQYF. CDR3 in DNA: TGTGCCATCAGTGAGCGTGTGGTTAACCGGCAAGAGACCCAGTACTTC.

The chain carries TRBV4-3 and TRBJ1-1; no definite D call. The CDR3 has 15 residues. Trimming shortened V by 0 bases and J by 8 bases, and 16 bases separated the two germline ends. Germline-derived CDR1 and CDR2 are LGHNA and YSLEER. The CDR3 loop reads CASSQESRTSGEAFF. In nucleotides, the CDR3 is TGCGCCAGCAGCCAAGAAAGCAGAACCTCCGGAGAAGCTTTCTTT.

This sequence joins TRBV5-6 and TRBJ1-2, with no clear D. The V end lost 4 bases, the J end lost 8 bases, and 12 bases lay between the germline ends. CDR3 length: 12 residues. Germline V gives CDR1 SGHDT, CDR2 YYEEEE. The CDR3 here is CASSPGPGGYTF. CDR3 nucleotides: TGTGCCAGCAGCCCGGGCCCCGGAGGCTACACCTTC.

V usage is TRBV6-5 and J usage is TRBJ1-2; 8 positions agree with TRBD1. Germline V gene lookup returns CDR1 MNHEY and CDR2 SVGAGI. CDR3 size: 14 residues. Unmatched junction bases numbered 11, after V lost 6 bases and J lost 8 bases. CDR3 sequence reads: CASSAPQGGAGYTF. In nucleotides, the CDR3 is TGTGCCAGCAGCGCCCCACAGGGGGGAGCCGGCTACACCTTC.

This chain connects TRBV6-4 to TRBJ1-1; D not resolved. Trimming pared 6 bases from V and 3 bases from J, leaving 11 bases between. CDR1 is MRHNA and CDR2 is SNTAGT in the germline V gene. The length of the CDR3 is 13 residues. The CDR3 DNA reads TGTGCCAGCAGCCCAAGGGAGGACACTGAAGCTTTCTTT. It is translated as CASSPREDTEAFF.